The T cell receptor (beta chain) described here comes from a study of identical twins. One entry per CDR3 protein results from TCRdb running MiXCR on the 5' RACE reads. The table records 500,000 to 700,000 distinct CDR3 sequences, under 8.5% of them present only once. The table lists this clonotype with a few counts. This CDR3 has 14 amino acids. Trimming removed 8 bases from V and 5 bases from J; junction bases left unmatched: 9. CDR1 SQVTM and CDR2 ANQGSEA come from the germline V gene. These records were also assigned to another study, of yellow fever vaccine responses in identical twins.

This rearrangement joins TRBV29-1 to TRBJ2-5, with 12 nucleotides matching TRBD2. Sequencing used PBMCs. This TCR was recovered from a woman younger than 30 in good health. This CDR3 reads CSTASGRGDETQYF. DNA of the CDR3: TGCAGCACAGCTAGCGGGAGGGGGGACGAGACCCAGTACTTC.